Listed below are T cell receptor beta chains from one sample, sequenced in a study of response to subunit inactivated influenza vaccine. TCRdb independently ran MiXCR on the RT-PCR reads; one entry per CDR3 protein. The repertoire has about 500,000 distinct CDR3 sequences, 16% of them found once; the top ten carry 2.5% to 3.5%. Material: CD4+ T cells sorted from PBMCs, obtained around 25 months after vaccination. Receptor source: a man aged 50-75 years who received an inactivated influenza vaccine. CDR3s include the opening cysteine and the closing phenylalanine or tryptophan. Fields, in order: V gene, clone size, CDR3 protein. A row's size may be missing; if present it is once, few, many or a size class.

TRBV4-2	few	CASSPTGGYNEQFF
TRBV12-3/TRBV12-4	few	CASSPGYSRDTQYF
TRBV6-5	many	CASSFRSTSGRRNEQFF
TRBV3-1	.	CASSQTLGGAETQYF
TRBV2	many	CASRTEGAVSSEAFF
TRBV20-1	.	CSARAPPGTGELFF
TRBV29-1	.	CSVARGGALVEQFF
TRBV5-1	.	CASSIGLAGGWGYNEQFF
TRBV7-2	few	CASSPGQPGETQYF
TRBV19	few	CASSGEGVGNGSPLHF
TRBV7-2	few	CASSLSMVLAEKLFF
TRBV20-1	.	CSAREGGRDYGYTF